A selection of T cell receptor beta chains follows, all from one sample in a study of T cell changes during pregnancy in multiple sclerosis. The data were produced by immunoSEQ multiplex PCR, yet TCRdb's version contains in-frame clones alone and is incomplete. The sample lists some 70,000 clones; around 90% were seen once. This material consisted of peripheral blood, taken after pregnancy. These receptors were collected from a female donor in good health, enrolled as a control in a pregnancy study. Both conserved end residues are part of each CDR3. The order of the fields is J gene, V gene, CDR3 protein.

J gene: TRBJ1-3; V gene: TRBV7-6; CDR3 protein: CASSLVAGGLPGNTIYF
J gene: TRBJ2-7; V gene: TRBV13; CDR3 protein: CASSVQGNEQYF
J gene: TRBJ1-1; V gene: TRBV30; CDR3 protein: CASAGTGGWNEAFF
J gene: TRBJ1-1; V gene: TRBV5-1; CDR3 protein: CASSLSPGTNTEAFF
J gene: TRBJ2-4; V gene: TRBV30; CDR3 protein: CAWRGSDRGAKNIQYF
J gene: TRBJ1-2; V gene: TRBV6-5; CDR3 protein: CASSYQTGRGYTF
J gene: TRBJ2-2; V gene: TRBV11-2; CDR3 protein: CASSWGQGSTGELFF
J gene: TRBJ2-7; V gene: TRBV4-2; CDR3 protein: CASSQDTNYEQYF
J gene: TRBJ2-1; V gene: TRBV9; CDR3 protein: CASSAGDWVQFF
J gene: NA; V gene: TRBV7-2; CDR3 protein: CASSLDRFGEQYF
J gene: TRBJ1-2; V gene: TRBV30; CDR3 protein: CAWSVLIGGGQMDGYTF
J gene: TRBJ2-7; V gene: TRBV11-3; CDR3 protein: CASSFSQTGSYEQYF
J gene: TRBJ2-1; V gene: TRBV7-9; CDR3 protein: CASSWTSGRYNEQFF
J gene: TRBJ1-2; V gene: TRBV30; CDR3 protein: CAWRPDWDRGTRNYGYTF
J gene: TRBJ2-7; V gene: TRBV18; CDR3 protein: CASSPRLAVTYEQYF
J gene: TRBJ1-1; V gene: TRBV19; CDR3 protein: CASSTGGGVSNQAFF
J gene: TRBJ1-4; V gene: TRBV6-5; CDR3 protein: CASSSWDSNEKLFF
J gene: TRBJ1-3; V gene: TRBV4-3; CDR3 protein: CASSHAAQGSGNTIYF
J gene: TRBJ1-1; V gene: TRBV7-2; CDR3 protein: CASSLFGGTEAFF
J gene: TRBJ2-7; V gene: TRBV6-5; CDR3 protein: CASRTSGSYEQYF
J gene: TRBJ1-5; V gene: TRBV28; CDR3 protein: CASSRRQGSNQPQHF
J gene: TRBJ2-7; V gene: TRBV7-9; CDR3 protein: CASRSTGGDEQYF
J gene: TRBJ1-5; V gene: TRBV7-9; CDR3 protein: CASSSGTDSNQPQHF
J gene: TRBJ1-2; V gene: TRBV6-5; CDR3 protein: CASTRTGVGYGYTF
J gene: TRBJ2-3; V gene: TRBV5-8; CDR3 protein: CASSPRWTGGADTQYF
J gene: TRBJ2-2; V gene: TRBV7-8; CDR3 protein: CASSSLAGNFGELFF
J gene: TRBJ2-3; V gene: TRBV29-1; CDR3 protein: CSVRAGAADTQYF
J gene: TRBJ2-4; V gene: TRBV7-2; CDR3 protein: CASRFAVGASGKNIQYF
J gene: TRBJ2-5; V gene: TRBV7-2; CDR3 protein: CASSLFRVQETQYF
J gene: TRBJ2-1; V gene: TRBV28; CDR3 protein: CASSRREGRNLWNEQFF
J gene: TRBJ1-1; V gene: TRBV6-1; CDR3 protein: CATTGREAFF
J gene: TRBJ2-1; V gene: TRBV11-2; CDR3 protein: CASLDFYNEQFF
J gene: TRBJ2-5; V gene: TRBV5-1; CDR3 protein: CASSSGLRPQQETQYF
J gene: TRBJ2-2; V gene: TRBV30; CDR3 protein: CAWRGDRDTGELFF
J gene: TRBJ1-5; V gene: TRBV19; CDR3 protein: CASTPLTGLVQPQHF
J gene: TRBJ1-1; V gene: TRBV10-3; CDR3 protein: CAIRVDTGTEAFF
J gene: TRBJ1-3; V gene: TRBV19; CDR3 protein: CASMDSSGNTIYF
J gene: TRBJ1-2; V gene: TRBV2; CDR3 protein: CASSEGGPYGYTF
J gene: TRBJ1-1; V gene: TRBV14; CDR3 protein: CASSQEAGLNTEAFF
J gene: TRBJ2-3; V gene: TRBV15; CDR3 protein: CATSRDRGGVGANTQYF
J gene: TRBJ2-1; V gene: TRBV19; CDR3 protein: CASNPDRGGENEQFF
J gene: TRBJ1-3; V gene: TRBV7-9; CDR3 protein: CASTRRTGPGNTIYF
J gene: TRBJ2-2; V gene: TRBV2; CDR3 protein: CASNRPTGELFF
J gene: TRBJ2-5; V gene: TRBV15; CDR3 protein: CATSRDWLEETQYF
J gene: TRBJ2-1; V gene: TRBV27; CDR3 protein: CASKSPGTRAYNEQFF
J gene: TRBJ1-5; V gene: TRBV6-5; CDR3 protein: CASRITSNQPQHF
J gene: TRBJ1-1; V gene: TRBV4-3; CDR3 protein: CASSQDRMNTEAFF
J gene: TRBJ2-1; V gene: TRBV4-3; CDR3 protein: CASSRSGAYNEQFF
J gene: TRBJ1-1; V gene: TRBV30; CDR3 protein: CAWSVRGDVTEAFF
J gene: TRBJ1-2; V gene: TRBV7-9; CDR3 protein: CASRTTGGLSGYTF